The 18 T cell receptor beta chains reported below all come from one sample, sequenced in a study of prognosis after radiotherapy for stage I lung cancer. From genomic DNA, two-round multiplex PCR was used to amplify TCR beta CDR3. Primers were specific to each TRBV and TRBJ gene in first-round PCR. TCRdb reanalysed the multiplex PCR reads using MiXCR and keeps one entry per CDR3 protein. The table records around 51,000 distinct CDR3 sequences, about 37% of them present only once. The sequenced sample was PBMCs, obtained before or after stereotactic body radiation therapy (not recorded which). All receptors derive from a donor aged 50 or older with non-small cell lung cancer.

This clonotype was observed at least ten times. The chain recombines TRBV7-9 with TRBJ2-7; D is unclear. This CDR3 comprises 14 residues. V lost 5 bases, J lost 4 bases, and 15 bases lay in between. CDR1 and CDR2 (germline): SEHNR, FQNEAQ (reference sequence). The CDR3 DNA reads as TGTGCCAGCAGCCCGTCGTCAGCATCATACGAGCAGTACTTC. This translates into CASSPSSASYEQYF.

As concerns this clonotype: The junction does not match germline at one end; this may be a read error. V and J are TRBV20-1 and TRBJ2-6; tentative D call: TRBD1 (5 bases). The germline V gene encodes CDR1 DFQATT and CDR2 SNEGSKA (reference sequence). There are 15 residues in the CDR3. The CDR3 protein is CSARVVRYGANVMTF. The CDR3, as DNA: TGCAGTGCTAGAGTTGTGCGCTATGGGGCCAACGTCATGACTTTC.

The table lists this clonotype with many counts. The V and J genes are TRBV18 and TRBJ2-5, with 8 bases matching TRBD2. The CDR3 is made up of 16 amino acids. With 3 bases clipped from V and 5 bases from J, the junction kept 11 bases outside the gene matches. Per the germline V gene, CDR1 is KGHSH and CDR2 is LQKENI. This chain's CDR3 is CASSPGGRAGVETQYF. CDR3 DNA sequence: TGTGCCAGCTCACCGGGAGGAAGAGCGGGAGTTGAGACCCAGTACTTC.

In its sample, this clonotype was seen many times. The chain is built from TRBV28 and TRBJ1-2; the D gene is possibly TRBD1 (5 bases). The V gene's germline CDR1 is MDHEN and CDR2 SYDVKM. This CDR3 is 14 amino acids long. V was shortened by 6 bases and J by 3 bases, with 14 bases between the two germline ends. The DNA for the CDR3 is TGTGCCAGCAGGCAGGGATCCTACCACTATGGCTACACCTTC. Its translation: CASRQGSYHYGYTF.

As for this clonotype: The germline gene is not matched at one end of the junction; a read error may be the cause. The CDR3 reads CARSVGTGFGYTF. The CDR3, as DNA: TGTGCCCGGAGTGTAGGGACAGGGTTTGGCTACACCTTC. This chain joins TRBV30 and TRBJ1-2; TRBD1 agrees at 9 bases. The germline V gene encodes CDR1 GTSNPN and CDR2 SVGIG (reference sequence). This CDR3 has 13 amino acids. Looking up the rest from reference TRBV30 and TRBJ1-2 gives the full variable domain: SQTIHQWPATLVQPVGSPLSLECTVEGTSNPNLYWYRQAAGRGLQLLFYSVGIGQISSEVPQNLSASRPQDRQFILSSKKLLLSDSGFYLCARSVGTGFGYTFGSGTRLTVV.

Concerning this clonotype: One base separates it from a far larger clone, so it is likely a read error. CDR3 sequence (DNA): TGTGCCAGCAGTTACTCATACCGACAGGTCTCCTACGAGCAGTACTTC. Protein: CASSYSYRQVSYEQYF. The chain uses TRBV6-9 and TRBJ2-7, with D possibly matching TRBD1 (6 bases). The V gene's germline CDR1 is MNHGY and CDR2 SVAAGI. The CDR3 sequence is 16 residues long. V was cut by 3 bases and J by 0 bases, with 15 bases left in between.

The chain recombines TRBV11-3 with TRBJ2-7; tentatively, D is TRBD1 or TRBD2 (6 bases each). The CDR3 sequence is 15 residues long. Per germline, CDR1 SGHNT and CDR2 YENEEA. The ends were cut back, 5 bases at V and 2 bases at J, with 16 bases in the middle. In DNA form, the CDR3 reads TGTGCCAGCAGCCCCTGGGACGGGGGCGCCTACGAGCAGTACTTC. Translation: CASSPWDGGAYEQYF.

The chain recombines TRBV10-3 with TRBJ2-5; 8 nucleotides agree with TRBD1. The CDR3 totals 13 residues. V lost 6 bases to trimming and J lost 2 bases; unmatched junction nucleotides: 2. Germline-derived CDR1 and CDR2 are ENHRY and SYGVKD. The CDR3 nucleotides are TGTGCCATCAGCACAGGGGGACAAGAGACCCAGTACTTC. It codes for CAISTGGQETQYF.

By its share, this clonotype is medium-sized. The rearrangement uses TRBV5-1 and TRBJ1-2, with TRBD1 matching 7 bases. J gave up 7 bases and V 0 bases, and 9 bases lay outside the gene matches. Germline CDR1 SGHRS, CDR2 YFSETQ. The CDR3 totals 15 residues. The CDR3 DNA is TGCGCCAGCAGCTTGGCCCTGGCAGGGGGTGGTGGCTACACCTTC. It specifies CASSLALAGGGGYTF.

This clonotype appeared many times. The V gene is TRBV5-1, the J gene TRBJ1-5, with D possibly TRBD1 on 5 matching bases. The CDR3 is 14 amino acids. Trimming stripped 4 bases from V and 1 base from J, with 9 bases between. Germline CDR1 SGHRS, CDR2 YFSETQ. This chain's CDR3 is CASSPGGSNQPQHF. The CDR3, as DNA: TGCGCCAGCAGCCCGGGGGGGAGCAATCAGCCCCAGCATTTT.

At least ten counts were recorded for this clonotype. The chain combines TRBV7-2 with TRBJ2-3; D uncertain. The germline CDR1 and CDR2 sequences are SGHTA and FQGNSA. The CDR3 is 14 amino acids. Trimming pared 3 bases from V and 4 bases from J, leaving 11 bases between. CDR3 bases: TGTGCCAGCAGCTTCGGATTAGTTTCAGATACGCAGTATTTT. Translation: CASSFGLVSDTQYF.

This clonotype has a count of ten or more. This chain joins TRBV2 and TRBJ1-6; 7 positions match TRBD1. Per germline, CDR1 SNHLY and CDR2 FYNNEI. The length of the CDR3 is 16 residues. After removal of 5 bases from V and 7 bases from J, the junction contained 11 bases not matched to a gene. The CDR3 is CASSRPLTGYNSPLHF. The CDR3 DNA follows: TGTGCCAGCAGTCGCCCACTGACAGGGTACAATTCACCCCTCCACTTT. Full variable domain (missing parts from reference TRBV2 and TRBJ1-6): EPEVTQTPSHQVTQMGQEVILRCVPISNHLYFYWYRQILGQKVEFLVSFYNNEISEKSEIFDDQFSVERPDGSNFTLKIRSTKLEDSAMYFCASSRPLTGYNSPLHFGNGTRLTVT.

This clonotype was seen at least ten times. J is TRBJ2-5 and V is TRBV10-2, with TRBD1 identical over 7 bases. CDR1 and CDR2 from the germline V gene are WSHSY and SAAADI. The junction had 10 bases not matched to a gene; V was cut back by 2 bases and J by 7 bases. The CDR3 consists of 15 residues. The CDR3 region has the DNA TGCGCCAGCAGTGAGAGTTCAAGCCCAGGGGGGACCCAGTACTTC. It yields the protein CASSESSSPGGTQYF.

Note on this clonotype: It may be a read error: a sequence one base away is much more abundant. The gene calls are TRBV5-1 and TRBJ2-4; D may correspond to TRBD1 or TRBD2 (6 bases each). From germline, CDR1 is SGHRS and CDR2 YFSETQ. The CDR3 spans 17 residues. V shed 6 bases and J shed 1 base, with 20 bases lying between them. In DNA form, the CDR3 reads TGCGCCAGCATCCCCCGAGGGGGGCAAGAGGCCAAAAACATTCAGTACTTC. This codes for CASIPRGGQEAKNIQYF.

Notes on this clonotype: A much larger clone differs from this one at a single base, so this may be a read error. CDR3 amino acids: CASSYYENTEAFF. DNA for the CDR3: TGTGCCAGCAGTTACTATGAGAACACTGAAGCTTTCTTT. This rearrangement joins TRBV6-9 to TRBJ1-1; D is uncertain. Germline V lookup: CDR1 MNHGY, CDR2 SVAAGI. Trimming pared 3 bases from V and 1 base from J, leaving 6 bases between. This CDR3 is 13 amino acids long.

On this clonotype: This may be a read error: a much more frequent sequence differs by one nucleotide. This rearrangement joins TRBV6-2 or TRBV6-3 to TRBJ1-1; unclear D gene. V was pared by 2 bases and J by 10 bases, with 14 bases between. Germline values: CDR1 MNHEY, CDR2 SVGEGT. This CDR3 comprises 13 residues. CDR3 region: CASSYNGKTVAFF. The CDR3 nucleotides read TGTGCCAGCAGTTACAATGGGAAAACGGTAGCTTTCTTT.

At least ten counts were recorded for this clonotype. The junction shows a germline mismatch at one end, possibly a read error. The chain links TRBV12-5 to TRBJ2-3; no clear D gene. The V gene's germline CDR1 is LGHNT and CDR2 FRNRAP. The CDR3 runs to 14 residues. The CDR3 spells CAGGFRQNTDTQYF. DNA for the CDR3: TGTGCTGGTGGTTTTCGGCAGAACACAGATACGCAGTATTTT.

On this clonotype itself: This may come from a read error, since a much larger clone is one base off. The rearrangement uses TRBV6-2 or TRBV6-3 and TRBJ2-1, with D possibly being TRBD2 (6 bases). In germline, CDR1 is MNHEY, CDR2 SVGEGT. V lost 7 bases and J 9 bases, leaving 16 bases between the germline ends. This CDR3 comprises 13 residues. CDR3 residues: CASIADSGTEQFF. The DNA for the CDR3 is TGTGCCAGCATCGCCGATAGCGGAACTGAGCAGTTCTTC.